The sequence of this TCR beta chain was determined in a study of regulatory T cells in long-lasting Graves disease. General study findings and limits: More public clonotypes were shared by persistent patients (about 3,000) than by new patients (about 1,000). Persistent Graves' cases showed lower TCR diversity than newly diagnosed cases.

Notes on this clonotype: Its target is unknown.

There are 15 residues in the CDR3. Trimming pared 0 bases from V and 3 bases from J, leaving 12 bases between. CDR1 is SGHRS, CDR2 YFSETQ, per germline. Documented time point: persistent/refractory GD, antithyroid drugs over 5 years with positive TRAb. The authors made the TCR library using RNA they extracted from PBMCs. Investigators prepared the TCR beta libraries by applying iRepertoire HTBI primers and Arm-PCR of CDR3 regions. TCRdb called the multiplex PCR reads again in MiXCR, with one record for every CDR3 protein. The sample has roughly 700,000 distinct CDR3 sequences; approximately 31% are singletons.

Specimen: peripheral blood mononuclear cells (PBMCs), collected when the disease was refractory, from a patient treated with antithyroid drugs. This sequence originates from a female donor with Graves disease. V is TRBV5-1 and J is TRBJ1-1, with a tentative D call TRBD1 (5 bases). In DNA form, the CDR3 reads TGCGCCAGCAGCTTGGACAGTTTGGGGGACACTGAAGCTTTCTTT. Residues: CASSLDSLGDTEAFF.